The next 3 T cell receptor beta chains were all read from a single sample in a study of read filtering for tumor transcriptome and immune sequencing. This library used around 400 ng RNA and molecular barcoded adaptors spanning alpha/delta and beta/gamma chains. TCRdb re-called the reads with MiXCR, one entry per CDR3 protein. The sample contains 85,000 to 100,000 distinct CDR3 sequences, roughly 21% of which appear only once. The specimen sequenced was a population of CD138-negative cells sorted from bone marrow. The receptor set was obtained from a donor at least 40 years old with multiple myeloma.

At least ten counts were recorded for this clonotype. The V and J genes are TRBV28 and TRBJ1-1; no clear D gene. CDR3 length: 12 amino acids. The V end was cut by 3 bases, the J end by 1 base, with 3 bases between. Germline V CDR1 and CDR2: MDHEN, SYDVKM. CDR3 region: CASSFENTEAFF. In DNA form, the CDR3 reads TGTGCCAGCAGTTTCGAGAACACTGAAGCTTTCTTT.

This clonotype was counted many times. The chain couples TRBV7-2 to TRBJ2-3; weak D call: TRBD1 (6 bases). The CDR3 length is 15 residues. Germline CDR1 SGHTA, CDR2 FQGNSA. Trimming stripped 0 bases from V and 2 bases from J, with 9 bases between. This CDR3 is CASSLAGAITDTQYF. Here the CDR3 DNA reads TGTGCCAGCAGCTTAGCGGGGGCCATCACAGATACGCAGTATTTT.

This clonotype is classed as medium-sized. This chain links TRBV20-1 with TRBJ2-3, with 15 bases identical to TRBD2. The V and J ends lost 1 base and 0 bases, in that order; junction bases with no gene match: 11. Per germline, CDR1 DFQATT and CDR2 SNEGSKA (reference sequence). The CDR3 sequence is 20 residues long. The CDR3 reads CSARVPGLAGGTTSTDTQYF. The CDR3 DNA is TGCAGTGCTAGAGTGCCGGGACTAGCGGGGGGTACTACTAGCACAGATACGCAGTATTTT.